This T cell receptor beta chain was sequenced in a study of identical twins. Trimming cost V 5 bases and J 2 bases, with 12 bases left between them. The germline CDR1 and CDR2 sequences are DFQATT and SNEGSKA (reference sequence). The CDR3 totals 13 residues. Study results and limitations: While abundant cord blood beta clonotypes carried fewer insertions, memory repertoires showed no such pattern. Twins shared out-of-frame alpha sequences with excess low generation probability. In beta out-of-frame sequences, the excess sharing between twins was weaker.

In regard to this clonotype: Its antigen is unknown.

The cDNA had a unique molecular identifier and a template-switch universal primer site. TCRdb re-derived calls from the 5' RACE reads in MiXCR, one entry per CDR3 protein. The sample records about 530,000 distinct CDR3 sequences, around 15% being singletons. The same data also went into a second study, on yellow fever vaccine responses in identical twins.

This clonotype was obtained from a woman aged 18-29 years in good health. The material sequenced was CD4+ T cells sorted from blood. This chain links TRBV20-1 with TRBJ1-1, with D tentatively TRBD1 (6 bases). This CDR3 is CSASRGGNTEAFF. The CDR3 region has the DNA TGCAGTGCTTCCAGAGGGGGAAACACTGAAGCTTTCTTT.